Sequencing of this TCR beta chain was carried out in a study of cytomegalovirus exposure and HLA in healthy donors. A multiplex PCR was run with 60 Vbeta primers and 13 Jbeta primers. In the authors' workflow: A later analysis counted roughly 74 million unique TCR beta chains, about 10 million shared. TCRdb's table, derived via immunoSEQ multiplex PCR, lists solely in-frame clones and lacks some. The DNA gave D and trimming, while V, J and clone size come from that table. Across some 200,000 clones, the top ten clones capture about 1.1% of the sample. V was shortened by 4 bases and J by 3 bases, with 10 bases between the two germline ends. CDR3 length: 14 residues. From germline, CDR1 is KGHSH and CDR2 LQKENI.

This receptor was identified in a girl aged 2 to 9 in good health and CMV-seropositive. The V call is TRBV18, the J call TRBJ1-5, with no clear D. The sample was PBMCs. CDR3 in amino acids: CASSQSGPNQPQHF. CDR3 bases: TGTGCCAGCTCACAAAGCGGGCCCAATCAGCCCCAGCATTTT.